This record covers a single T cell receptor beta chain. No antigen is known for it. Qualities for individual bases were not recorded, and no much larger clone is one base off. To prepare the library, the immunoSEQ multiplex PCR assay was applied. The multiplex PCR relied on a mix of 60 forward primers for TCR Vbeta segments and 13 reverse primers for TCR Jbeta segments. The CDR3 region of rearranged TCR beta genes was amplified from genomic DNA by a multiplex PCR assay. On the Illumina HiSeq System, the amplified TCR beta libraries were sequenced as 87-base-pair reads. In the original analysis: In a later analysis, some 80 million unique TCR beta chains were counted across the 650 to 750 repertoires, and approximately 11 million of these chains were shared by at least two donors. Raw reads were error-corrected and collapsed into unique sequences by a nearest-neighbor algorithm in which closely related sequences were merged to remove PCR and sequencing errors. Alignment of CDR3 sequences to IMGT reference sequences was used to assign V, D and J gene segments. For a sequence to be retained, a match of at least six nucleotides was required to both a V gene segment and a J gene segment. A rearrangement counted as productive if the CDR3 had no stop codons and remained in frame with V and J, and every other rearrangement counted as non-productive. CDR3 was defined by IMGT convention, running from the second conserved V-encoded cysteine to the conserved J-encoded phenylalanine. The earlier analysis of about 570 of the donors excluded any sequence lacking an unambiguous match to a single V gene segment. An earlier analysis of a few hundred of the donors called V segments functional above 56.7% productive rearrangements and segregating when the between-donor standard deviation exceeded 5%. A statistical classification framework was built to diagnose cytomegalovirus status from the catalog of TCR beta chain sequences. In a later analysis, TCR nucleotide sequences were compared against IMGT/GENE-DB human TR gene sequences so that V and J genes could be assigned. A later analysis assigned CDR3 sequences and most-parsimonious VDJ recombination scenarios with the TCRdist pipeline. In a later analysis, each TCR beta chain was defined by its CDR3 amino acid sequence together with its V-gene family, and reads lacking a unique V-gene family were excluded. As a way to deal with suspected cross-contamination and a sequencing artifact, a later analysis dropped 450 to 600 nucleotide sequences that were highly shared and had low generation probability. For each public chain, a later analysis derived a clonal expansion index from normalized ranks of inferred template counts within each repertoire. In a later analysis, generation probabilities were computed using a VDJ recombination model fitted to out-of-frame rearrangements, and the results were checked against IGoR. A later analysis scored TCR-TCR, TCR-HLA and TCR-CMV co-occurrence with hypergeometric tests, applying a repertoire-size bias correction to TCR pairs. In a later analysis, false discovery rates were estimated by permuting HLA or CMV assignments 20 times. In a later analysis, co-occurring TCRs were grouped with DBSCAN, and TCRdist sequence similarity was added when clustering was performed within HLA-allele-positive subsets. Repertoires with fewer than 30,000 or more than 120,000 public chains were left out of co-occurrence clustering, as were five repertoires with anomalous nucleotide sharing. TCRdb stores this immuneACCESS table with in-frame sequences only. Part of the clones is absent; in the studies checked, under half of the shortfall reflects unresolved V genes, and no reason is known for the rest. V and J calls and clone size are given by that table; D and trimming were obtained from the DNA. The sample table records over 100,000 clones; approximately 74% of these occur just once. The ten largest make up approximately 7% of the sample.

The cohort comprised 666 healthy bone marrow donors. At the time of sampling, all cohort members were nominally healthy, though unrecorded immune exposures were likely present. The donor tested CMV seropositive and was one of the 289 seropositive cohort members. Every donor gave a peripheral blood sample, and the peripheral blood mononuclear cells from that sample were used for TCR beta sequencing. The Qiagen DNeasy Blood Extraction Kit was used to extract genomic DNA from the blood cell samples. The data are from a study of cytomegalovirus exposure and HLA in healthy donors (dated by TCRdb to about 2017). For the study in its entirety: An earlier analysis of roughly 630 of the donors reported 276 Gb of sequence data and around 120 million unique TCR beta sequences from about 179 million T cells. An early release covering roughly 640 HLA-typed donors comprised about 310 gigabases of sequencing data and tens of millions of unique TCR sequences. Of the roughly 400 genotyped donors, roughly 85% fell in the genetic ancestry cluster associated with self-reported Caucasian donors. The study aimed to test whether signatures of past pathogen exposure could be identified by cataloging public T cell receptors. Using immunosequencing, the study profiled T cell repertoires from approximately 700 subjects and related those repertoires to cytomegalovirus serostatus. In addition to the first cohort of 650 to 800 subjects, a separate validation cohort of approximately 130 different subjects was used. To predict cytomegalovirus infection status, the study brought together high-throughput TCR immunosequencing, statistical association of individual TCRs with disease status, and machine learning. In a later analysis, previously published TCR beta repertoires from roughly 710 donors were re-analyzed and high-resolution HLA genotyping was added so that TCR occurrence patterns could be studied. Rather than drawing on any new phenotypic data, the later analysis identified candidate immune exposures from TCR beta sequences and the way those sequences occurred across donors. To decide whether each TCR beta V gene segment behaved as functional or pseudogenic, an earlier analysis of some 600 of the donors relied on high-throughput TCR beta sequencing. Donor age, sex, ethnicity and CMV serostatus were collected together with the repertoire data. In a later genetic analysis, genome-wide SNP genotypes for about three fifths of the roughly 670 donors were used, and that subset was treated as a discovery cohort. Every discovery cohort repertoire had been produced on one sequencing platform. HLA typing included class I and class II loci at four-digit resolution. The number of donors typed differed by locus, with about 629-640 for A, B, C, DRB1 and DQB1, approximately 500 for DQA1, 600 to 610 for DPA1, and over 400 for DPB1. Roughly 5 DR-DQ haplotypes were handled as single units for association and clustering because linkage in the cohort was strong. Among 398 genotyped donors of the cohort, an average of approximately 240,000 unique TCR beta nucleotide sequences were sequenced per donor, 15% to 20% of them non-productive. What the research found in general, with its limitations: A later genetic analysis reported fewer N-insertions in productive TCRs among donors in an Asian-associated ancestry cluster than the approximately 670-donor mean. Most CMV-associated TCR beta chains appeared to be HLA-restricted in a later analysis, and the HLA associations seemed to be driven largely by CMV exposure. A cluster of highly shared sequence variants was judged likely to be a technical artifact of the sequencing pipeline. For the cohort, immune exposure information was limited to CMV serostatus. In a later analysis, HLA-associated TCR beta chains were found to be more clonally expanded and to have lower generation probabilities than equally common non-associated chains. Because HLA typing was missing for some donors at each locus, association tests included only the typed subset. Correlated functional status among segregating V segments might be attributable to linkage disequilibrium, but an unknown experimental factor could not be ruled out. In a later analysis, about 17,000 TCR beta sequences were associated with specific HLA alleles at a false discovery rate of 0.05. Roughly uniform sequencing depth across donors was assumed in presence/absence analyses, although this assumption may not hold. Strong co-occurrence of HLA alleles, especially DR and DQ, made assigning TCR associations to individual alleles difficult. V-gene and J-gene trimming of TCR beta chains was associated with a missense DCLRE1C variant in a later genetic analysis, and the association was replicated in an independent cohort. According to the authors, the approach could potentially be generalized to other disease states and immunological phenotypes. A further reported finding was that TCR beta sequences accurately predicted the HLA-A and HLA-B alleles for most subjects in the first cohort. Cytomegalovirus status was reported to be diagnosed by the classifier with high specificity and sensitivity in both the original and validation cohorts. Only TCR beta chains were sequenced in this cohort, and the absence of alpha or paired-chain data limited detectable features. A later analysis reported that several top co-occurrence clusters appeared linked to parvovirus B19, influenza, CMV and Epstein-Barr virus. Most TCR sequences were observed very rarely across donors, whereas some public TCRs were present in many individuals. Fewer than 20 rarely observed V segments, including chromosome 9 orphons, were excluded from the earlier analysis of several hundred of the donors because counts were too low. Three of the identified cytomegalovirus-associated TCR beta chains were confirmed in vitro to be specific for cytomegalovirus antigens. In an earlier analysis of 587 of the donors, most TCR beta V segments were observed in productive rearrangements about 87% or about 30% of the time, broadly matching IMGT annotations. A total of 150 to 200 TCR beta chains were listed by the study as associated with cytomegalovirus. In a later analysis, the rate of TCR association differed among HLA loci, with DRB1 alleles having the most associated TCRs and HLA-C alleles having the fewest.

Sequenced sample: PBMCs. The source of this sequence is a man aged 40-55 years in good health and CMV-seropositive.

The nucleotide sequence reads TGCAGCGCGCCCACTAGCGGGGTTGCGGAGACCCAGTACTTC. Its translation reads: CSAPTSGVAETQYF. This chain is built from TRBV29-1 and TRBJ2-5; TRBD2 aligns with 10 central bases. Germline trimming: 7 bases from V, 5 bases from J; junction bases outside gene matches: 10. Reading from cysteine to phenylalanine, the CDR3 counts 14 amino acids. Left in the record is the CDR3 DNA by itself, 42 bases read in frame from the first base. According to the germline V gene, CDR1 reads SQVTM and CDR2 reads ANQGSEA.